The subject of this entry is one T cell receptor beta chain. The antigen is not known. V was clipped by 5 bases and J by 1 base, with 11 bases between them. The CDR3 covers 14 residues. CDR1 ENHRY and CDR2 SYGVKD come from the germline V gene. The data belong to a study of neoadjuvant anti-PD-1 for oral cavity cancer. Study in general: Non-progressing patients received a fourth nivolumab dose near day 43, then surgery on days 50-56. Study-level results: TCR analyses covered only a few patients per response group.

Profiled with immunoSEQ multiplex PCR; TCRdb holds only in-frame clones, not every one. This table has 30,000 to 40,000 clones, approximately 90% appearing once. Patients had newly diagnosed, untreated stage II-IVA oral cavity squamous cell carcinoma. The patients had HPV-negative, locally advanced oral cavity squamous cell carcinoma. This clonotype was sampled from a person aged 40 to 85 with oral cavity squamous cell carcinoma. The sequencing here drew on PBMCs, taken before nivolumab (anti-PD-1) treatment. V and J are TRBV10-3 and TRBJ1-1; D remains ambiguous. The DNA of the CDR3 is TGTGCCATCAGTTTAGACCTAGGGAACACTGAAGCTTTCTTT. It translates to CAISLDLGNTEAFF.